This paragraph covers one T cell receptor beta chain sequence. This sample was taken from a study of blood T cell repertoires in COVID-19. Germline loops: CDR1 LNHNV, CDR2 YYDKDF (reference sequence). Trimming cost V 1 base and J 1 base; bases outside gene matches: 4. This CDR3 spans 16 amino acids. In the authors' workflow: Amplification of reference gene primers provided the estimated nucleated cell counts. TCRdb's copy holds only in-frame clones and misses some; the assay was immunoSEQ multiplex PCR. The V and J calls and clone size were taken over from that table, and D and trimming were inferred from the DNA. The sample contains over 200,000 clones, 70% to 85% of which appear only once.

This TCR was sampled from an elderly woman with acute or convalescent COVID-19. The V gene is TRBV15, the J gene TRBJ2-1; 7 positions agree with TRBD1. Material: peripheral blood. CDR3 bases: TGTGCCACCAGCAGAGGAGGGACAGCTTCCTACAATGAGCAGTTCTTC. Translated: CATSRGGTASYNEQFF.